This T cell receptor (beta chain) was found in a study of blood T cell repertoires in COVID-19 (dated by TCRdb to the early 2020s). As for the study more broadly: The collaborator samples originated in the United States, Italy and Spain and spanned the acute and convalescent phases of COVID-19. Where available, HLA class I and class II types were taken from metadata supplied by the sample provider and were not determined by assay-based typing. The repertoires were made available in a free public database intended to serve as a resource for research on the immune response to SARS-CoV-2. The material from the prospective study consisted of cDNA or gDNA derived from T cells, B-cell-depleted T cells, or PBMCs. The samples were drawn from two sources: the first 160 participants of the ongoing ImmuneRACE study, and fewer than 1,500 subjects contributed by 6 global collaborators. Nearly every sample came with metadata listing a de-identified subject ID, COVID-19 status, age in years and sex. Deeply sampled blood TCRbeta repertoires from subjects exposed to, actively infected with, or recovered from COVID-19 were included in the dataset. Broad study findings and their caveats: The amount of clinical and demographic metadata varied by source and participant and was provided uncurated.

A word on this clone: Its antigen has not been determined. No base-level quality is on record; no much larger clone is a single base apart. The same CDR3 can be traced to other DNA sequences in this sample.

TCRbeta CDR3 regions were amplified from genomic DNA using the immunoSEQ Assay, a bias-controlled multiplex PCR. In the source study's methods: The number of nucleated cells in each sample was estimated from the amplification of reference gene primers within the assay. To quantify the absolute abundance of each unique TCRbeta CDR3 rearrangement, sequence reads were collapsed and filtered. Productive Simpson clonality was computed per sample as the square root of Simpson's diversity index over productive rearrangements. TCRdb retrieved this table from immuneACCESS and kept in-frame rearrangements only. Not all clones are present; in checked studies, unresolved V genes account for under half, and no reason is known for the remainder. V and J calls and clone size follow that table, whereas D and trimming were derived from the DNA. This sample comprises 350,000 to 400,000 clones, 70% to 90% of them detected only once. Under 8.5% of the sample is taken by the ten largest.

The cysteine opens and the phenylalanine closes a CDR3 of 14 amino acids. Only the CDR3 part of the read is kept: 42 bases, read in frame from the first base. CDR1 and CDR2, looked up from the germline V gene (reference sequence), are SEHNR and FQNEAQ. Trimming removed 1 base from V and 1 base from J, leaving 8 bases between the germline ends. At one collaborating source in Seattle, patients were enrolled during active infection and were followed longitudinally through the course of disease. Collaborating institutions collected whole blood in K2EDTA tubes following their own protocols. For TCRbeta analysis, collaborator samples were shipped as frozen whole blood, as isolated PBMCs, or as DNA extracted from either sample type.

The sample comprised peripheral blood. The clonotype comes from a woman aged 60-75 years with COVID-19, enrolled during active disease. The chain links TRBV7-9 with TRBJ2-7; no confident D gene assignment can be made. The bases read TGTGCCAGCAGCTTAGTCGGCGGTTCCTACGAGCAGTACTTC. This sequence encodes CASSLVGGSYEQYF.